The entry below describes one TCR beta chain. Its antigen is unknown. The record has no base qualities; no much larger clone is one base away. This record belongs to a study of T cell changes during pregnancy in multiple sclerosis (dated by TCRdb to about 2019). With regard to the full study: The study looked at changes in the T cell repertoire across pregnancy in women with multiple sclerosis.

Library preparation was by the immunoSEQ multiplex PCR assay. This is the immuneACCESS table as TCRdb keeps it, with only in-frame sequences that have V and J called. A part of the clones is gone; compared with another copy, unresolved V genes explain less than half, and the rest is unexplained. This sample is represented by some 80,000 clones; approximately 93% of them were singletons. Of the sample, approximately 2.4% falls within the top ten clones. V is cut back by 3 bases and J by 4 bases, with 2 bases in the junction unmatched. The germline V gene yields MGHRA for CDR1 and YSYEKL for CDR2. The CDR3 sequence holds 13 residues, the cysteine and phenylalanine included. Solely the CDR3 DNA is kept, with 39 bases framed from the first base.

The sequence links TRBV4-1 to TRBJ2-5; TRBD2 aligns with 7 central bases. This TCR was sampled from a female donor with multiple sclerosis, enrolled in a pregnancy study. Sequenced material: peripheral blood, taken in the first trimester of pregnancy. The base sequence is TGCGCCAGCAGCCAGGGGGGGTTAGAGACCCAGTACTTC. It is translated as CASSQGGLETQYF.